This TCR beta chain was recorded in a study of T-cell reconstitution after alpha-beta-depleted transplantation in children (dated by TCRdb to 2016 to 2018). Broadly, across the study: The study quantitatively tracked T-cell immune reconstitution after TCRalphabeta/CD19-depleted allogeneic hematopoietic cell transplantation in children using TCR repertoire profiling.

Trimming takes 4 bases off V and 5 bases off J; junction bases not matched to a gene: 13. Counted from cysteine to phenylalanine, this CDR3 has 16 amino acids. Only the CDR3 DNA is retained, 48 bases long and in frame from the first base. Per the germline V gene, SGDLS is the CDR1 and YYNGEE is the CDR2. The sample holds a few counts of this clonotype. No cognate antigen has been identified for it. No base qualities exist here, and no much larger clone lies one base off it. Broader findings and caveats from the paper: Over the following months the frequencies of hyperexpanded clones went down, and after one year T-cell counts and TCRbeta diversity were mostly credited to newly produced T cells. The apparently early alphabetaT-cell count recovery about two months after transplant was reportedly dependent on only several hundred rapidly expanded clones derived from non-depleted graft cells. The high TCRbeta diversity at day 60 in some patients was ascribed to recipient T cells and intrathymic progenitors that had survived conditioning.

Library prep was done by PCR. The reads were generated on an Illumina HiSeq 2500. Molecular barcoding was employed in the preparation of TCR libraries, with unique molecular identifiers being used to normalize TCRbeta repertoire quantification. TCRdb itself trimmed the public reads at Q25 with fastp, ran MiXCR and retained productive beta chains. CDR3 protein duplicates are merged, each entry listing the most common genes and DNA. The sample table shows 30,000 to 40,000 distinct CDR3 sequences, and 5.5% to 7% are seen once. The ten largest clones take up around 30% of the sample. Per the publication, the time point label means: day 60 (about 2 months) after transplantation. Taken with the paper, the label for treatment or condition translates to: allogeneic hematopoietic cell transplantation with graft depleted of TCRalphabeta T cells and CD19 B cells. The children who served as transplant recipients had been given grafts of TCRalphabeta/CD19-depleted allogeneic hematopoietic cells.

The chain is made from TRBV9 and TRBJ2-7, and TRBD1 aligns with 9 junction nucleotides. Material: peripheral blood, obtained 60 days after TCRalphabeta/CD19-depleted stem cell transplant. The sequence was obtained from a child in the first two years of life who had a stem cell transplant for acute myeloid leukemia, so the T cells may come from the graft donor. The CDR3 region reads CASSSSWDRVGNEQYF. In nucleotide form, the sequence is TGTGCCAGCAGCTCGAGCTGGGACAGGGTGGGAAACGAGCAGTACTTC.